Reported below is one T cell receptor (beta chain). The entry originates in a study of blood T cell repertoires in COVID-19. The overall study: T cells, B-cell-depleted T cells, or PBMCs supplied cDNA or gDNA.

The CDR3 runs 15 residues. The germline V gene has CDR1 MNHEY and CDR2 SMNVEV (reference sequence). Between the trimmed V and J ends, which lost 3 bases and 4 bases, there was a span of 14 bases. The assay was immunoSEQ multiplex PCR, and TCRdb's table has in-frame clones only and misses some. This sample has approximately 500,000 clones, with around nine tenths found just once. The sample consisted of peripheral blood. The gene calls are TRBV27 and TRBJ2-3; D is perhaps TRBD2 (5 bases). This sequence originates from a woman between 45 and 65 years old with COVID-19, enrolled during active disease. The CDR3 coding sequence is TGTGCCAGCAGTTTCCGCGGGCAAGGCCCAGATACGCAGTATTTT. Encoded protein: CASSFRGQGPDTQYF.